This is a list of T cell receptor beta chains from one sample in a study of T cells in Graves' hyperthyroidism and ophthalmopathy. In TCRdb, the multiplex PCR reads were re-called with MiXCR into one record per CDR3 protein. The sample contains approximately 420,000 distinct CDR3 sequences, 14% to 15% of which appear only once. The material sequenced was blood. The source of these receptors is a woman aged 25 to 39 with Graves' hyperthyroidism. Each CDR3 is given with its conserved first and last residue. The D gene is left open where the match is weak. Some rows have no size entry. The others give once, few or many, or a class for an expanded clone.

d_gene	j_gene	v_gene	abundance	CDR3aa	CDR3nt
NA	TRBJ2-7	TRBV27	many	CASGLTLYEQYF	TGTGCCAGCGGATTGACGCTCTACGAGCAGTACTTC
TRBD1	TRBJ1-5	TRBV6-2/TRBV6-3	NA	CAGGGTVNQPQHF	TGTGCCGGGGGCGGGACAGTCAATCAGCCCCAGCATTTT
NA	TRBJ2-5	TRBV5-8	few	CASSLPGVSGGTQYF	TGTGCCAGCAGCTTGCCCGGGGTTTCCGGGGGGACCCAGTACTTC
TRBD2	TRBJ2-2	TRBV3-1	many	CASSRRSSGDTGELFF	TGTGCCAGCAGCCGGCGTTCTAGCGGAGACACCGGGGAGCTGTTTTTT
TRBD1	TRBJ1-5	TRBV28	many	CASSQGQVRQPQHF	TGTGCCAGCAGTCAGGGACAGGTGCGGCAGCCCCAGCATTTT
TRBD2	TRBJ2-1	TRBV4-1	once	CASSLDEGTRVNEQFF	TGCGCCAGCAGCCTAGATGAGGGGACTAGGGTCAATGAGCAGTTCTTC
NA	TRBJ1-5	TRBV6-1	few	CASSLISNQPQHF	TGTGCCAGCAGCCTAATTAGCAATCAGCCCCAGCATTTT
NA	TRBJ1-2	TRBV6-1	NA	CASTGVSRGYGYTF	TGTGCCAGCACTGGGGTCTCCCGCGGCTATGGCTACACCTTC
TRBD2	TRBJ2-7	TRBV4-2	NA	CASSQDSSGNIYEQYF	TGTGCCAGCAGCCAAGACTCTAGCGGGAATATCTACGAGCAGTACTTC
NA	TRBJ2-1	TRBV19	NA	CASSIQASFNEQFF	TGTGCCAGTAGTATACAGGCTAGCTTCAATGAGCAGTTCTTC
TRBD2	TRBJ2-7	TRBV28	many	CASTSPGLGKSEQYF	TGTGCCAGCACCTCACCGGGACTAGGAAAGTCCGAGCAGTACTTC